The source of this T cell receptor beta chain is a study of CD8 T cells in Susac syndrome. This clonotype appeared a single time. In germline, CDR1 is SEHNR, CDR2 FQNEAQ (reference sequence). The V end lost 2 bases, the J end lost 6 bases, and 16 bases lay between the germline ends. The CDR3 length is 15 residues. Random hexamers were used to reverse transcribe an amount of about 0.45 to 1 ug RNA. TCR beta CDR3 was amplified by immunoSEQ multiplex PCR. This amplification extended across 54 Vbeta and 13 Jbeta segments. A single record per CDR3 protein comes from TCRdb applying MiXCR to the immunoSEQ multiplex PCR reads. Among some 110,000 distinct CDR3 sequences, roughly 94% were seen once, and the ten largest hold 0.28%.

V usage is TRBV7-9 and J usage is TRBJ1-2; D perhaps matches TRBD1 (5 bases). The receptor was derived from a human donor with Susac syndrome. The specimen was CD8+ T cells from PBMCs. DNA of the CDR3: TGTGCCAGCAGCTTAACCGTAGGGGCTCCGGATGGCTACACCTTC. It specifies CASSLTVGAPDGYTF. Full variable domain (rest looked up from reference TRBV7-9 and TRBJ1-2): DTGVSQNPRHKITKRGQNVTFRCDPISEHNRLYWYRQTLGQGPEFLTYFQNEAQLEKSRLLSDRFSAERPKGSFSTLEIQRTEQGDSAMYLCASSLTVGAPDGYTFGSGTRLTVV.